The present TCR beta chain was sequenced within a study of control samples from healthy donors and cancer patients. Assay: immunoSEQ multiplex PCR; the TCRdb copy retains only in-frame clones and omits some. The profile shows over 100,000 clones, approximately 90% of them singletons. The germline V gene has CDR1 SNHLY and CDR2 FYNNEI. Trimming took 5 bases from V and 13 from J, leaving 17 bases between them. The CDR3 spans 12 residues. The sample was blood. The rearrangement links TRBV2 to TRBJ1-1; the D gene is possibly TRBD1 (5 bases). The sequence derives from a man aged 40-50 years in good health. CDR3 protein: CASSSLTVLSFF. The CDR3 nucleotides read TGTGCCAGCAGTTCACTGACAGTGTTAAGTTTCTTT.